Reported below is one T cell receptor beta chain. Its antigen is not identified. The data are from a study of vaccination effects on CD4 cells after COVID-19. Generated by immunoSEQ multiplex PCR, the TCRdb table keeps only in-frame clones and is missing some. The repertoire holds tens of thousands of clones, with 70% to 85% as singletons. Study-level points and caveats: Vaccine-induced clones in healthy vaccinees cross-reacted with common cold coronaviruses in only 1 of 255 cases.

The culture ran for about 11 days, and then CD4+ T cells were isolated. Two doses of BNT162b2 or mRNA-1273 vaccine were administered to participants. Nucleocapsid antibodies were negative in the vaccine recipients, who had never had SARS-CoV-2 infection. Germline V gene data show CDR1 as LGHNT and CDR2 as FRNRAP. This CDR3 is 17 amino acids long. V was clipped by 5 bases and J by 0 bases, with 17 bases between them. This chain joins TRBV12-5 and TRBJ1-3, with TRBD1 as a possible D gene (6 bases). This TCR was sampled from a human donor who received a COVID-19 vaccine. The specimen comprised CD4+ T cells from PBMCs cultured without peptide, sampled after COVID-19 vaccination. The CDR3 here is CASGHPPGASSGNTIYF. CDR3 bases: TGTGCTAGTGGTCACCCACCAGGGGCGAGCTCTGGAAACACCATATATTTT.